Following are 30 T cell receptor beta chains from one sample sequenced in a study of blood T cell repertoires in COVID-19. Assay used: immunoSEQ multiplex PCR; TCRdb lists only in-frame clones, some missing. This sample has over 250,000 clones; over 75% occur once, and the top ten carry approximately 12%. The specimen sequenced was peripheral blood. The receptor set was obtained from a human donor in a cohort sampled during active COVID-19.

The V and J genes are TRBV6-5 and TRBJ2-7, with D possibly matching TRBD2 (7 bases). The CDR3 has 12 amino acids. V was clipped by 7 bases and J by 7 bases, with 14 bases between them. Germline values: CDR1 MNHEY, CDR2 SVGAGI. The CDR3 here is CASNQGGVEQYF. The CDR3 DNA follows: TGTGCCAGCAATCAAGGGGGGGTAGAGCAGTACTTC.

The genes are TRBV28 and TRBJ1-5; no firm D call. V was pared by 2 bases and J by 2 bases, with 10 bases between. This CDR3 has 15 residues. Germline CDR1 is MDHEN and CDR2 is SYDVKM. The DNA of the CDR3 is TGTGCCAGCAGTTTACCCACTCAGGGCAATCAGCCCCAGCATTTT. It encodes CASSLPTQGNQPQHF.

This chain joins TRBV7-2 and TRBJ2-6; 7 nucleotides line up with TRBD1. The CDR3 totals 17 residues. Unmatched junction bases numbered 7, after V lost 5 bases and J lost 0 bases. Germline V gives CDR1 SGHTA, CDR2 FQGNSA. The CDR3 reads CASSAPGQVSGANVLTF. DNA of the CDR3: TGTGCCAGCAGCGCCCCCGGACAGGTCTCTGGGGCCAACGTCCTGACTTTC.

In this sample, this clone turned up once. V usage is TRBV5-1 and J usage is TRBJ2-3, with unresolved D. CDR1 and CDR2 from the germline V gene are SGHRS and YFSETQ. The CDR3 covers 16 residues. The V end lost 5 bases, the J end lost 8 bases, and 24 bases lay between the germline ends. The CDR3 coding sequence is TGCGCCAGCAGTTCCCCCGTCGAAAGAACCGTCGGTACGCAGTATTTT. Encoded protein: CASSSPVERTVGTQYF.

This chain connects TRBV11-3 to TRBJ2-2; perhaps TRBD2 as D (6 bases). This CDR3 region has 15 residues. Germline loops: CDR1 SGHNT, CDR2 YENEEA. V was shortened by 5 bases and J by 5 bases, with 15 bases between the two germline ends. The CDR3 nucleotides are TGTGCCAGCAGCGGGGCGGGGATGGATACCGGGGAGCTGTTTTTT. It translates to CASSGAGMDTGELFF.

The V gene is TRBV5-1, the J gene TRBJ1-1, with a weak D call TRBD1 (6 bases). The CDR3 length is 14 residues. CDR1 and CDR2 from the germline V gene are SGHRS and YFSETQ. V was clipped by 7 bases and J by 8 bases, with 21 bases between them. The chain's CDR3 is CASLEGFTGSEAFF. CDR3 sequence (DNA): TGCGCCAGCCTGGAAGGGTTTACAGGGTCGGAAGCTTTCTTT.

There are a few counts of this clone. This chain joins TRBV18 and TRBJ2-1, with 11 bases aligning to TRBD2. The germline gives CDR1 KGHSH, CDR2 LQKENI. J lost 3 bases, V lost 1 base, and 5 bases had no gene match. CDR3 length: 17 residues. The CDR3 DNA is TGTGCCAGCTCACCACTTCCGGGACTAGCGGACTACAATGAGCAGTTCTTC. This translates into CASSPLPGLADYNEQFF.

CDR3 bases: TGCGCCAGCAGCTTTACCTACCGGGATGGACAGGTTTTTGGCTACACCTTC. Its translation: CASSFTYRDGQVFGYTF. J is TRBJ1-2 and V is TRBV5-1; TRBD1 agrees at 7 bases. In germline, CDR1 is SGHRS, CDR2 YFSETQ. V dropped 2 bases and J dropped 7; count of bases not matched to a gene: 17. CDR3 length: 17 amino acids. The whole variable domain, remainder taken from reference TRBV5-1 and TRBJ1-2, is KAGVTQTPRYLIKTRGQQVTLSCSPISGHRSVSWYQQTPGQGLQFLFEYFSETQRNKGNFPGRFSGRQFSNSRSEMNVSTLELGDSALYLCASSFTYRDGQVFGYTFGSGTRLTVV.

The chain employs TRBV11-2 and TRBJ1-1; 9 positions agree with TRBD1. This CDR3 is 14 amino acids long. In germline, CDR1 is SGHAT, CDR2 FQNNGV. The V and J ends lost 7 bases and 3 bases, in that order; junction bases with no gene match: 6. CDR3 protein: CASTHRGRDTEAFF. The CDR3 DNA reads TGTGCCAGCACCCACAGGGGGCGTGACACTGAAGCTTTCTTT.

The rearrangement links TRBV6-2 or TRBV6-3 to TRBJ1-1, with 9 bases lining up with TRBD1. The CDR3 has 11 amino acids. CDR1 MNHEY and CDR2 SVGEGT come from the germline V gene. The J segment lost 11 bases and the V segment lost 5 bases, leaving 3 bases of the junction unmatched. In DNA form, the CDR3 reads TGTGCCAGCAGTGCGACAGGGGGGGCTTTCTTT. It is translated as CASSATGGAFF.

The V and J genes are TRBV29-1 and TRBJ2-3, with D tentatively TRBD2 (8 bases). Per the germline V gene, CDR1 is SQVTM and CDR2 is ANQGSEA. Trimming removed 7 bases from V and 6 bases from J, with 20 bases in between. The CDR3 spans 14 residues. As DNA, the CDR3 is TGCAGCGCAGGGGGGAGCGGGACTAGGGATACGCAGTATTTT. Its protein product is CSAGGSGTRDTQYF.

The rearrangement links TRBV6-1 to TRBJ1-1; D is perhaps TRBD1 (6 bases). Germline CDR1 and CDR2: MNHNS and SASEGT. The CDR3 sequence is 15 residues long. Trimming took off 2 bases at V and 4 bases at J, with 14 bases between the two ends. The CDR3 spells CASSENPGQFTEAFF. In DNA form, the CDR3 reads TGTGCCAGCAGTGAAAACCCTGGACAGTTCACTGAAGCTTTCTTT.

This clone has only one observation. The genes are TRBV27 and TRBJ1-1, with D hard to call. Deletions cut 7 bases from V and 0 bases from J, with 12 bases between. The germline V gene has CDR1 MNHEY and CDR2 SMNVEV (reference sequence). The CDR3 has 14 residues. In DNA form, the CDR3 reads TGTGCCAGCACGGCGGGATACATGAACACTGAAGCTTTCTTT. It yields the protein CASTAGYMNTEAFF.

The chain employs TRBV5-4 and TRBJ2-7; TRBD1 agrees at 8 bases. The V and J ends lost 4 bases and 3 bases, in that order; junction bases with no gene match: 3. Germline values: CDR1 SGHNT, CDR2 YYREEE (reference sequence). This CDR3 comprises 13 residues. The CDR3 here is CASSLDRVYEQYF. The DNA for the CDR3 is TGTGCCAGCAGCCTGGACAGGGTCTACGAGCAGTACTTC.

The chain combines TRBV7-2 with TRBJ2-7, with TRBD1 matching 9 bases. The CDR3 covers 14 residues. The V segment lost 5 bases and the J segment 6 bases; nucleotides outside the gene matches: 8. Germline values: CDR1 SGHTA, CDR2 FQGNSA. The DNA of the CDR3 is TGTGCCAGCAGCCCCGGGACAGGGTTTTTCGAGCAGTACTTC. This gives the protein CASSPGTGFFEQYF.

The chain uses TRBV6-1 and TRBJ2-5, with TRBD1 identical over 7 bases. This CDR3 comprises 16 residues. Looked up from germline, CDR1 is MNHNS and CDR2 is SASEGT. With 4 bases clipped from V and 2 bases from J, the junction kept 10 bases outside the gene matches. CDR3 sequence: CASSANPQGQQETQYF. In nucleotides, the CDR3 is TGTGCCAGCAGTGCAAACCCTCAGGGACAGCAAGAGACCCAGTACTTC.

V usage is TRBV29-1 and J usage is TRBJ2-5; D is undetermined. The CDR3 is 12 amino acids. V lost 1 base to trimming and J lost 6 bases, with 9 bases between them. CDR1 and CDR2 (germline): SQVTM, ANQGSEA. Here the CDR3 reads CSVEGLTKTQYF. The CDR3 region has the DNA TGCAGCGTTGAAGGATTAACAAAGACCCAGTACTTC.

This clone turned up a few times. The chain is built from TRBV6-2 or TRBV6-3 and TRBJ2-5, with a weak D call TRBD2 (6 bases). V was clipped by 4 bases and J by 8 bases, with 11 bases between them. Germline V CDR1 and CDR2: MNHEY, SVGEGT. CDR3 length equals 12 residues. CDR3 DNA sequence: TGTGCCAGCAGTTGGAGGGAGACAACCCAGTACTTC. Its protein product is CASSWRETTQYF.

The chain employs TRBV18 and TRBJ1-1; no firm D call. The CDR3 contains 11 residues. Between the trimmed V and J ends, which lost 9 bases and 5 bases, there was a span of 10 bases. Germline values: CDR1 KGHSH, CDR2 LQKENI. The CDR3 loop reads CASTTGTEAFF. The CDR3, as DNA: TGTGCCAGTACCACGGGGACTGAAGCTTTCTTT. Together with reference TRBV18 and TRBJ1-1, the CDR3 gives the full variable domain: NAGVMQNPRHLVRRRGQEARLRCSPMKGHSHVYWYRQLPEEGLKFMVYLQKENIIDESGMPKERFSAEFPKEGPSILRIQQVVRGDSAAYFCASTTGTEAFFGQGTRLTVV.

The gene calls are TRBV18 and TRBJ2-1; 9 bases agree with TRBD1. The CDR3 spans 14 residues. Germline CDR1 KGHSH, CDR2 LQKENI. V shed 2 bases and J 8 bases; nucleotides not matched to a gene: 4. The CDR3 loop reads CASSPGTGRYEQFF. The CDR3 nucleotides are TGTGCCAGCTCACCAGGGACAGGGAGATATGAGCAGTTCTTC.

V gene TRBV19 combines with J gene TRBJ1-6; D might be TRBD1 (5 bases). Germline lookup yields CDR1 LNHDA and CDR2 SQIVND (reference sequence). The CDR3 spans 14 residues. Trimming removed 1 base at V and 7 bases at J, with 8 bases between. The CDR3 sequence: CASSIVGVNSPLHF. CDR3 sequence (DNA): TGTGCCAGTAGTATAGTAGGGGTAAATTCACCCCTCCACTTT.

The rearrangement links TRBV6-5 to TRBJ2-2, with D perhaps matching TRBD2 (5 bases). The V end lost 4 bases, the J end lost 8 bases, and 17 bases lay between the germline ends. The CDR3 spans 15 residues. Germline assignment: CDR1 MNHEY and CDR2 SVGAGI. The CDR3 sequence: CASSFGPGVAGELFF. In DNA, the CDR3 is TGTGCCAGCAGTTTCGGACCCGGGGTAGCGGGGGAGCTGTTTTTT.

The chain has TRBV7-2 and TRBJ2-1; the D is unclear. Germline V gene data show CDR1 as SGHTA and CDR2 as FQGNSA. There are 13 residues in the CDR3. Between the trimmed V and J ends, which lost 4 bases and 8 bases, there was a span of 12 bases. CDR3 nucleotide sequence: TGTGCCAGCAGCTCGGTAAGAGTAGATGAGCAGTTCTTC. Encoded protein: CASSSVRVDEQFF.

As to this clone: Compared with germline, one end of the junction differs, possibly owing to a read error. The V call is TRBV10-1, the J call TRBJ2-5; D tentatively reads TRBD1 or TRBD2 (6 bases each). The CDR3 runs to 15 residues. The germline CDR1 and CDR2 sequences are WNHNN and SYGVQD (reference sequence). This CDR3 reads CASTEGDFHQETQYF. CDR3 coding DNA: TGCGCCAGCACTGAGGGGGACTTCCACCAAGAGACCCAGTACTTC.

V and J are TRBV24-1 and TRBJ2-5, with TRBD2 as a possible D gene (5 bases). V was trimmed by 10 bases and J by 5 bases, leaving 22 bases between them. The CDR3 runs to 15 residues. The V gene's germline CDR1 is KGHDR and CDR2 SFDVKD. As DNA, the CDR3 is TGTGCCACTACCCCTCTCATGGCTAGCTTTGAGACCCAGTACTTC. Translation gives CATTPLMASFETQYF.

The chain uses TRBV3-1 (or the pseudogene TRBV3-2) and TRBJ2-3; D might be TRBD2 (6 bases). The CDR3 is made up of 14 amino acids. Trimming pared 8 bases from V and 2 bases from J, leaving 14 bases between. Germline V gene lookup returns CDR1 LGHDT and CDR2 YNNKEL (reference sequence). CDR3 DNA sequence: TGTGCCAGCGGCCTGGGCGGGAACACAGATACGCAGTATTTT. Protein: CASGLGGNTDTQYF.

The chain has TRBV30 and TRBJ2-1; TRBD2 might be the D (7 bases). The CDR3 is 14 residues long. Germline values: CDR1 GTSNPN, CDR2 SVGIG (reference sequence). V gave up 5 bases and J gave up 4 bases, with 15 bases separating them. The CDR3 region is CAWEQGGQYNEQFF. For the CDR3, the DNA is TGTGCCTGGGAACAGGGAGGGCAGTACAATGAGCAGTTCTTC.

This clone was detected only once. V gene TRBV18 combines with J gene TRBJ1-5; D is unclear. V was shortened by 2 bases and J by 1 base, with 9 bases between the two germline ends. In germline, CDR1 is KGHSH, CDR2 LQKENI. CDR3 length: 15 residues. CDR3 region: CASSPNTLSNQPQHF. CDR3 coding DNA: TGTGCCAGCTCACCAAACACCTTGAGCAATCAGCCCCAGCATTTT.

This clone was seen just once. The chain combines TRBV7-9 with TRBJ1-1, with 8 bases matching TRBD1. The CDR3 loop spans 14 amino acids. V lost 5 bases and J lost 9; bases outside the gene matches: 11. Germline V CDR1 and CDR2: SEHNR, FQNEAQ (reference sequence). The CDR3 DNA is TGTGCCAGCAGCATCGATCGGGACAGGATTAAAGCTTTCTTT. It encodes CASSIDRDRIKAFF.

This chain joins TRBV24-1 and TRBJ2-6; tentative D call: TRBD2 (6 bases). CDR1 is KGHDR, CDR2 SFDVKD, per germline. This CDR3 has 17 residues. Trimming removed 7 bases from V and 1 base from J, with 16 bases in between. For the CDR3, the DNA is TGTGCCACCAGCGGCGTCGGCGGGGAATCTGGGGCCAACGTCCTGACTTTC. Encoded protein: CATSGVGGESGANVLTF.